The clone carrying this TCR beta chain showed up just a few times. The target antigen is unknown. This sample stems from a study of CD8+ T cells in alopecia areata. Study-level results: Across lesional scalp, and particularly alopecia totalis/universalis, clonality surpassed that of normal scalp. Besides other cells, scalp samples also yield sequences of resident alphabeta T cells from normal skin.

Looked up from germline, CDR1 is MNHEY and CDR2 is SMNVEV (reference sequence). CDR3 length: 14 amino acids. J gave up 5 bases and V 6 bases, and 7 bases lay outside the gene matches. CD25+CD127- cells were sorted from CD4+ cells in four to six patients. From alopecia areata patients, lesional scalp punch biopsies and peripheral blood were collected. A FACSAria was used to sort CD4+ and CD8+ T cells. These cells came from PBMCs. RNA, once extracted, was reverse transcribed into cDNA for use as the sequencing template. Repertoires were generated with immunoSEQ multiplex PCR, while TCRdb's copy carries only in-frame clones and drops some. Of roughly 20,000 clones in the sample, roughly two thirds were seen once.

This sequence originates from a human donor with alopecia areata. The chain recombines TRBV27 with TRBJ2-7, with 10 positions matching TRBD1. Sample: CD4+ Tregs sorted from blood. In DNA, the CDR3 is TGTGCCAGCAGGCCGGGACAGGGGAACCACGAGCAGTACTTC. This gives the protein CASRPGQGNHEQYF.